The next 18 T cell receptor beta chains were all read from a single sample in a study of cytomegalovirus exposure and HLA in healthy donors. The PCR contained 60 Vbeta and 13 Jbeta primers. Profiling relied on immunoSEQ multiplex PCR, and the TCRdb table lists in-frame clones only, not all of them. This table holds roughly 98,000 clones, around 77% found once. Sequenced material: PBMCs. These TCRs come from a middle-aged man in good health and CMV-seronegative.

The chain is built from TRBV6-5 and TRBJ2-7, with 12 bases identical to TRBD1. The germline V gene has CDR1 MNHEY and CDR2 SVGAGI. The CDR3 has 15 amino acids. V shed 0 bases, J shed 6 bases, and the junction held 3 bases outside the gene matches. The CDR3 sequence is CASSYSGQGALEQYF. The CDR3 region has the DNA TGTGCCAGCAGTTACTCGGGACAGGGGGCACTCGAGCAGTACTTC.

The chain uses TRBV6-1 and TRBJ2-3; D is unclear. Germline V gene sequence: CDR1 MNHNS, CDR2 SASEGT. Trimming shortened V by 2 bases and J by 5 bases, and 5 bases separated the two germline ends. This CDR3 has 12 residues. In DNA form, the CDR3 reads TGTGCCAGCAGTGAATATCGAGATACGCAGTATTTT. The encoded protein is CASSEYRDTQYF.

This chain joins TRBV7-2 and TRBJ2-3; perhaps TRBD2 as D (5 bases). CDR3 length: 15 residues. Trimming shortened V by 5 bases and J by 3 bases, and 15 bases separated the two germline ends. Looked up from germline, CDR1 is SGHTA and CDR2 is FQGNSA. The CDR3 loop reads CASSRLDGRTDTQYF. DNA for the CDR3: TGTGCCAGCAGCCGCCTAGATGGGAGAACAGATACGCAGTATTTT.

The V and J genes are TRBV6-5 and TRBJ2-5; TRBD1 matches at 9 bases. Judging by the DNA end, TRBJ2-7 fits better; the J call may be wrong. This CDR3 is 12 amino acids long. Germline V gene sequence: CDR1 MNHEY, CDR2 SVGAGI. CDR3 DNA sequence: TGTGCCACCAGACAGGGGGACTACGAGCAGTACTTC. It is translated as CATRQGDYEQYF.

The chain links TRBV6-5 to TRBJ2-5, with 7 bases that match TRBD2. Trimming at V came to 2 bases and at J to 7 bases, leaving 7 bases not matched to a gene. The germline gives CDR1 MNHEY, CDR2 SVGAGI. CDR3 length: 14 amino acids. The CDR3 here is CASSYDEGRGTQYF. CDR3 sequence (DNA): TGTGCCAGCAGTTACGATGAAGGGAGGGGGACCCAGTACTTC.

The V and J genes are TRBV19 and TRBJ1-1; 8 nucleotides line up with TRBD1. After removal of 2 bases from V and 8 bases from J, the junction contained 4 bases not matched to a gene. The CDR3 extends over 13 amino acids. The V gene's germline CDR1 is LNHDA and CDR2 SQIVND (reference sequence). CDR3 region: CASSITTGGEAFF. CDR3 nucleotide sequence: TGTGCCAGTAGTATAACAACAGGGGGAGAAGCTTTCTTT.

The V and J genes are TRBV28 and TRBJ1-5; D is unclear. The V end lost 7 bases, the J end lost 1 base, and 14 bases lay between the germline ends. Germline loops: CDR1 MDHEN, CDR2 SYDVKM. The CDR3 has 15 amino acids. CDR3 sequence reads: CASILGGESNQPQHF. The CDR3 DNA is TGTGCCAGCATCCTGGGAGGAGAAAGCAATCAGCCCCAGCATTTT.

The rearrangement joins TRBV19 to TRBJ1-5, with unresolved D. V was trimmed by 5 bases and J by 6 bases, leaving 8 bases between them. Germline CDR1 is LNHDA and CDR2 is SQIVND (reference sequence). The CDR3 consists of 12 residues. The CDR3 nucleotides read TGTGCCAGTAGTGTCTTGTTTCAGCCCCAGCATTTT. This translates into CASSVLFQPQHF.

The chain links TRBV30 to TRBJ2-5, with D maybe TRBD1 (5 bases). Germline assignment: CDR1 GTSNPN and CDR2 SVGIG (reference sequence). V lost 0 bases and J 0 bases, leaving 11 bases between the germline ends. The CDR3 covers 15 residues. The CDR3 nucleotides read TGTGCCTGGAGTGTAGATGGGGCGAACCAAGAGACCCAGTACTTC. Amino acid sequence: CAWSVDGANQETQYF. The full variable domain, its missing parts supplied by reference TRBV30 and TRBJ2-5, is SQTIHQWPATLVQPVGSPLSLECTVEGTSNPNLYWYRQAAGRGLQLLFYSVGIGQISSEVPQNLSASRPQDRQFILSSKKLLLSDSGFYLCAWSVDGANQETQYFGPGTRLLVL.

The chain joins TRBV27 to TRBJ2-2; the match to TRBD2 covers 14 bases. The CDR3 contains 19 residues. V trimming: 4 bases; J trimming: 1 base; junction bases outside the gene matches: 8. The germline V gene encodes CDR1 MNHEY and CDR2 SMNVEV (reference sequence). The DNA for the CDR3 is TGTGCCAGCAGTTCCTGGACTAGCGGGGGGCTATGGAACACCGGGGAGCTGTTTTTT. It encodes CASSSWTSGGLWNTGELFF.

The rearrangement joins TRBV7-9 to TRBJ2-7, with 10 bases fitting TRBD2. J gave up 6 bases and V 3 bases, and 8 bases lay outside the gene matches. Per the germline V gene, CDR1 is SEHNR and CDR2 is FQNEAQ (reference sequence). This CDR3 comprises 15 residues. The CDR3 loop is CASSLGGAGGLEQYF. In DNA form, the CDR3 reads TGTGCCAGCAGCTTGGGTGGAGCGGGGGGGCTCGAGCAGTACTTC.

The rearrangement uses TRBV6-5 and TRBJ2-3, with 11 bases aligning to TRBD2. Looked up from germline, CDR1 is MNHEY and CDR2 is SVGAGI. The CDR3 has 15 residues. J gave up 4 bases and V 7 bases, and 7 bases lay outside the gene matches. CDR3 protein: CASKTSGGISDTQYF. CDR3 DNA sequence: TGTGCCAGCAAAACTAGCGGGGGAATCTCAGATACGCAGTATTTT.

The chain joins TRBV11-1 to TRBJ2-1, with 8 bases fitting TRBD2. Trimming took 0 bases from V and 12 from J; bases not matched to a gene: 7. Germline V lookup: CDR1 SGHAT, CDR2 FQDESV (reference sequence). The CDR3 is made up of 14 amino acids. In DNA, the CDR3 is TGTGCCAGCAGCTTAGCGCGAAATAGCGGGGCGCAGTTCTTC. Protein sequence: CASSLARNSGAQFF.

This chain joins TRBV27 and TRBJ1-4, with D possibly TRBD1 on 6 matching bases. The CDR3 is 16 residues long. V dropped 9 bases and J dropped 0 bases, with 17 bases sitting between them. Per germline, CDR1 MNHEY and CDR2 SMNVEV (reference sequence). The CDR3 nucleotides are TGTGCCAGTAAACAGGGATGGGGAGCAACTAATGAAAAACTGTTTTTT. Translated, it gives CASKQGWGATNEKLFF.

The CDR3 here is CASAGGSSRNEQFF. For the CDR3, the DNA is TGTGCCAGCGCGGGGGGCAGCAGTAGGAATGAGCAGTTCTTC. J is TRBJ2-1 and V is TRBV28, with TRBD2 matching over 8 bases. CDR3 length: 14 amino acids. Unmatched junction bases numbered 10, after V lost 8 bases and J lost 7 bases. The germline V gene has CDR1 MDHEN and CDR2 SYDVKM.

The rearrangement links TRBV13 to TRBJ2-5; TRBD1 aligns across 7 bases. V trimming: 5 bases; J trimming: 7 bases; junction bases outside the gene matches: 4. The CDR3 is 12 residues long. Looked up from germline, CDR1 is PRHDT and CDR2 is FYEKMQ (reference sequence). The CDR3 DNA reads TGTGCCAGCAGCCCGCGACAGGGGACCCAGTACTTC. It specifies CASSPRQGTQYF.

The V and J genes are TRBV28 and TRBJ2-7; 7 nucleotides align to TRBD2. This CDR3 is 17 amino acids long. V dropped 5 bases and J dropped 2; count of bases not matched to a gene: 15. Germline loops: CDR1 MDHEN, CDR2 SYDVKM. The CDR3 bases are TGTGCCAGCAGTCCACTTTTGGGCCGGGGGGAAACCTACGAGCAGTACTTC. Protein: CASSPLLGRGETYEQYF.

This clone showed up just a few times. This sample also contains other DNA sequences that code for the same CDR3. The gene calls are TRBV28 and TRBJ2-7; no firm D call. The CDR3 runs 12 residues. Trimming left V 6 bases short and J 1 base short, with 7 bases between. CDR1 is MDHEN, CDR2 SYDVKM, per germline. CDR3 sequence reads: CASSSGSYEQYF. CDR3 nucleotide sequence: TGTGCCAGCAGCTCCGGGTCCTACGAGCAGTACTTC.